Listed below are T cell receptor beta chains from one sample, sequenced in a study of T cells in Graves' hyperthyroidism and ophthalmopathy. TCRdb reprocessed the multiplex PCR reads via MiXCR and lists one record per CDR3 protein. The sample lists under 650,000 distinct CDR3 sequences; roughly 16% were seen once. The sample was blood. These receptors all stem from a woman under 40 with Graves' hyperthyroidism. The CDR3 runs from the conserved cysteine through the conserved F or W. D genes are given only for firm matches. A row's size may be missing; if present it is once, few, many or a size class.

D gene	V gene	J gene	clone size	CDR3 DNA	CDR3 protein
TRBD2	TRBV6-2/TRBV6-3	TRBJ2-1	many	TGTGCCAGCAGATCGGGGGGTAGCTCCTACAATGAGCAGTTCTTC	CASRSGGSSYNEQFF
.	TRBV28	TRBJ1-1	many	TGTGCCAGCAGCCCCAACAGGGATTTGACTGAAGCTTTCTTT	CASSPNRDLTEAFF
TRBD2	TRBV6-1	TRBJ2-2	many	TGTGCCAGCAGTGCGAAGATGACTAGCGGGAGTTTCACCGGGGAGCTGTTTTTT	CASSAKMTSGSFTGELFF
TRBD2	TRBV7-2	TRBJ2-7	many	TGTGCCAGCAGCTTAGCGTCGGGAGGACACTACGAGCAGTACTTC	CASSLASGGHYEQYF
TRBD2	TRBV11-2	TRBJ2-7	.	TGTGCCAGCAGCTTAGAGACCCTGGGACTAGCGGGAGACGAGCAGTACTTC	CASSLETLGLAGDEQYF
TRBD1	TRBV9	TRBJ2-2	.	TGTGCCAGCAGCGTGCCGGGACAGGGGTGGAACACCGGGGAGCTGTTTTTT	CASSVPGQGWNTGELFF
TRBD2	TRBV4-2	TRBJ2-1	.	TGTGCCAGCAGCCAATTATGGGGGGGTGGTGAGCAGTTCTTC	CASSQLWGGGEQFF
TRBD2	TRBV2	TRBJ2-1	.	TGTGCCAGCAGAAAAGGACTAGCGGGAGGGGTGGATGAGCAGTTCTTC	CASRKGLAGGVDEQFF
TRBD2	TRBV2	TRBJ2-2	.	TGTGCCAGCAGTGGGACTAGTACGACCGGGGAGCTGTTTTTT	CASSGTSTTGELFF
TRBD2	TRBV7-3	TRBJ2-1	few	TGTGCCAGCAGCTTAAGGGGAGGAGCGGGATACAATGAGCAGTTCTTC	CASSLRGGAGYNEQFF
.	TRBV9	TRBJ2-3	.	TGTGCCAGCAGTCCCGAGGGCGTAAGCACAGATACGCAGTATTTT	CASSPEGVSTDTQYF
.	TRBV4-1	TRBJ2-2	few	TGCGCCAGCCAGATGAACACCGGGGAGCTGTTTTTT	CASQMNTGELFF
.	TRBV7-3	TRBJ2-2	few	TGTGCCAGCAGCCCCCTCATTGGGCGGACACCGATGAACACCGGGGAGCTGTTTTTT	CASSPLIGRTPMNTGELFF
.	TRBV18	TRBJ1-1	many	TGTGCCAGCTCACCAGCCTGGGGAAAGGGCACTGAAGCTTTCTTT	CASSPAWGKGTEAFF
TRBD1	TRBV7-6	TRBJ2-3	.	TGTGCCAGCAGCTTGACAGGGACCTCCGCAGATACGCAGTATTTT	CASSLTGTSADTQYF
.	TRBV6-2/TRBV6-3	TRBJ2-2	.	TGTGCCAGCAGTTACTCGTCCGGAGGGGAGATGTTTTTT	CASSYSSGGEMFF
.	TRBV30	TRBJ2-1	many	TGTGCCTGGAGTGGGGACTTTGCGGGGTCATACAATGAGCAGTTCTTC	CAWSGDFAGSYNEQFF
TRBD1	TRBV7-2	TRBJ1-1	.	TGTGCCAGCAGACCGACCGGGACAGGGAGAGCTTTCTTT	CASRPTGTGRAFF
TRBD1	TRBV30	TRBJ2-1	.	TGTGCCTGGGGATCCGGGACAGGGTTTTTTGGGCAGTTCTTC	CAWGSGTGFFGQFF
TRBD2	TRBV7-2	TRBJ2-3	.	TGTGCCAGCAGTTACACTAGCGGGAGGTCAGATACGCAGTATTTT	CASSYTSGRSDTQYF
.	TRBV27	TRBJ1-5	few	TGTGCCAGCAAGAACACAGGCTACTATAGCAATCAGCCCCAGCATTTT	CASKNTGYYSNQPQHF
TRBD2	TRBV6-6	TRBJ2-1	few	TGTGCCAGCAGTTACCTAGCGGGAGGGTTGAATGAGCAGTTCTTC	CASSYLAGGLNEQFF
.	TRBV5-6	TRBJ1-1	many	TGTGCCAGCAGAGGAGGGGGGCGGACGAACACTGAAGCTTTCTTT	CASRGGGRTNTEAFF
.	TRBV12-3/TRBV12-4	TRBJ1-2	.	TGTGCCAGCAGCGGGGAGGTAGGGTGGCGTAATGGCTACACCTTC	CASSGEVGWRNGYTF
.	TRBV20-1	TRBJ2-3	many	TGCAGTGCCCCCCGGGCAACAGATACGCAGTATTTT	CSAPRATDTQYF
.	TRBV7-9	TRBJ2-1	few	TGTGCCAGCAGCTTATCCCCACGTGAGCAGTTCTTC	CASSLSPREQFF
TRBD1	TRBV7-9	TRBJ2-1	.	TGTGCCAGCAGCTTAGGCCCGACAGGGTCGTCTCTCAACAATGGGCAGTTCTTC	CASSLGPTGSSLNNGQFF
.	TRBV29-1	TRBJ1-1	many	TGCAGCGTTGCAATGAACACTGAAGCTTTCTTT	CSVAMNTEAFF
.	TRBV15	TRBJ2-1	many	TGTGCCACCAGCAGTGTAGGTCGAGACAATGAGCAGTTCTTC	CATSSVGRDNEQFF
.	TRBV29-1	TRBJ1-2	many	TGCAGCGTTGAGGGGGGTGGGAGCTATGGCTACACCTTC	CSVEGGGSYGYTF
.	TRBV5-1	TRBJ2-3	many	TGCGCCAGCGGGGTAGCGGTTAGCACAGATACGCAGTATTTT	CASGVAVSTDTQYF
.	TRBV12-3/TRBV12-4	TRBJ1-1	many	TGTGCCAGCATTATCCGGGAAGGAGGGACTGAAGCTTTCTTT	CASIIREGGTEAFF
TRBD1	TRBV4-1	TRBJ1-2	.	TGCGCCAGCAGCCAAGGCCCGACAGGGAGGAAGTCCTATGGCTACACCTTC	CASSQGPTGRKSYGYTF
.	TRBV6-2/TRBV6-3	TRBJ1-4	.	TGTGCCAGCAGCCAAAATCGGGCAACTAATGAAAAACTGTTTTTT	CASSQNRATNEKLFF
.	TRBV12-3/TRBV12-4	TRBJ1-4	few	TGTGCCAGCAGTACTCGGGACTTAGGGGAAAAACTGTTTTTT	CASSTRDLGEKLFF
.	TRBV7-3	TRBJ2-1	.	TGTGCCAGCAGCCCACTCACTGGGAGGCAGTTCTTC	CASSPLTGRQFF
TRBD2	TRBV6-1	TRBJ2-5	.	TGTGCCAGCAGTGAGGCCGCCGGGACTACCCAAGAGACCCAGTACTTC	CASSEAAGTTQETQYF
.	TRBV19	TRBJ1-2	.	TGTGCCGCAAGGCCGGGGCCAATGTGGGGCTACACCTTC	CAARPGPMWGYTF
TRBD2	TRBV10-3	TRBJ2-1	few	TGTGCCATCAGTGAGTCGACTAGCGACGACAATGAGCAGTTCTTC	CAISESTSDDNEQFF
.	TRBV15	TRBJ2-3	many	TGTGCCACCAGCCTGAGGAGCACAGATACGCAGTATTTT	CATSLRSTDTQYF
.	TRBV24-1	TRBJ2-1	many	TGTGCCACCCGATCCGTCTCGAGCTCCTACAATGAGCAGTTCTTC	CATRSVSSSYNEQFF
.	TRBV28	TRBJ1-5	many	TGTGCCAGCAGAAAACGGGACATACGCAATCAGCCCCAGCATTTT	CASRKRDIRNQPQHF
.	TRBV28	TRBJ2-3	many	TGTGCCAGCAGTTTCTACCGAACTAGCACAGATACGCAGTATTTT	CASSFYRTSTDTQYF
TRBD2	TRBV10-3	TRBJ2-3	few	TGTGCCATCAGTACTAGCGGGTCTAGCACAGATACGCAGTATTTT	CAISTSGSSTDTQYF
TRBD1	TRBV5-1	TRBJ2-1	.	TGCGCCAGCAGCTTGGCGGGACAGGGGAGCTACAATGAGCAGTTCTTC	CASSLAGQGSYNEQFF
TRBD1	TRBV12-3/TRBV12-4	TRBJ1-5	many	TGTGCCAGCGGACAGGGGGCGAACCAGCCCCAGCATTTT	CASGQGANQPQHF
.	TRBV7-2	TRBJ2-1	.	TGTGCCAGCAGCCAAGATCTTTTAAGCTACAATGAGCAGTTCTTC	CASSQDLLSYNEQFF
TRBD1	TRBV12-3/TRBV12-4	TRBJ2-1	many	TGTGCCAGCAGTTCCTCCTGGACAGGGGGGACCAATGAGCAGTTCTTC	CASSSSWTGGTNEQFF
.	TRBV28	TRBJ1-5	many	TGTGCCAGCAGTCTCCGAGGGGGGGAACGAGATCAGCCCCAGCATTTT	CASSLRGGERDQPQHF
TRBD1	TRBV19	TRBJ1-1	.	TGTGCCAGTATCTCGGACAGGTTGAACACTGAAGCTTTCTTT	CASISDRLNTEAFF
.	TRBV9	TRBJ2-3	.	TGTGCCAGCAGCGTACGCCCTAGCACAGATACGCAGTATTTT	CASSVRPSTDTQYF
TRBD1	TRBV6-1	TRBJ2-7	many	TGTGCCAGCAGTTACGTCGGACAGGGGGCGGAGGAGCAGTACTTC	CASSYVGQGAEEQYF
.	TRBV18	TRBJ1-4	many	TGTGCCAGCTCACCTTACATGGCAACTAATGAAAAACTGTTTTTT	CASSPYMATNEKLFF
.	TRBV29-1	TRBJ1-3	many	TGCAGCGTCGCTTTATTTTCTGGGACCTACTCTGGAAACACCATATATTTT	CSVALFSGTYSGNTIYF
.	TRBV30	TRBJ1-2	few	TGTGCCTCGGACCTGAACTATGGCCACACCTTC	CASDLNYGHTF
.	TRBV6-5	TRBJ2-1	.	TGTGCCAGCAGTTTACTCGGACTTTCCAATGAGCAGTTCTTC	CASSLLGLSNEQFF
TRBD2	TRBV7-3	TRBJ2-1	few	TGTGCCAGCAGCCCCGGGGGAGCGGGAGAGAACAATGAGCAGTTCTTC	CASSPGGAGENNEQFF
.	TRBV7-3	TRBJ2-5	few	TGTGCCAGCAGCTTAATATCTGGCAGGGGTGAGACCCAGTACTTC	CASSLISGRGETQYF